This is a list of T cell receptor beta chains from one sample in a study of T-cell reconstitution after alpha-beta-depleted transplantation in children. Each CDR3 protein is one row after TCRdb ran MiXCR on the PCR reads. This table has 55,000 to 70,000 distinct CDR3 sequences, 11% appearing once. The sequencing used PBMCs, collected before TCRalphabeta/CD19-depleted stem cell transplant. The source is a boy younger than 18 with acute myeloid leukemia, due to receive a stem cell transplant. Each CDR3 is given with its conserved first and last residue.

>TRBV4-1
CASSPSGQGNQPQHF
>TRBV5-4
CASSANPGPLQETQYF
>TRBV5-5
CASSLESDRDYQPQHF
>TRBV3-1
CACSHLGLAGPIYEQYF
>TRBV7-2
CASSFTGPNEKLFF
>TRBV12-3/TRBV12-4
CASNPRGISYGYTF
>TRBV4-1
CASSQDAGGYYNEQFF
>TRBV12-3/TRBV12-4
CASILGSGTEAFF
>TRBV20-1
CSARRTYGYTF
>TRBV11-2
CASSLGSGGGQPQHF
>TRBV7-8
CASSSLAGGHTGELFF
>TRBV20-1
CSAPWTYEQYF